This TCR beta chain was sequenced for a study of a mutant IDH1 vaccine in newly diagnosed glioma. General study points: Seemingly, top peripheral T cell clonotype changes bore no relation to pseudoprogression.

Assay: immunoSEQ multiplex PCR; the TCRdb copy retains only in-frame clones and omits some. The sample shows approximately 26,000 clones, 65% to 80% of them seen only once. The CDR3 covers 14 residues. Deletions cut 6 bases from V and 7 bases from J, with 16 bases between. Germline loops: CDR1 SNHLY, CDR2 FYNNEI. Time point indicated: week 5, during vaccination. Topical imiquimod accompanied each vaccine dose, which consisted of 300 ug of mutant IDH1 20-mer peptide. New astrocytomas of WHO grade 3 or 4 that were IDH1-mutant and ATRX-lost were found in the donors. Concerning this clone: No antigen is known for it.

The clonotype comes from a man aged 35 to 55 with glioma. Some clones in this sample may be carry-over from other donors' samples. The sample here was PBMCs, taken from a glioma patient whose treatment included an IDH1 peptide vaccine. The chain has TRBV2 and TRBJ1-5; the D is unclear. CDR3 sequence: CASSGPQNFQPQHF. CDR3 nucleotide sequence: TGTGCCAGCAGCGGACCACAGAACTTCCAGCCCCAGCATTTT.